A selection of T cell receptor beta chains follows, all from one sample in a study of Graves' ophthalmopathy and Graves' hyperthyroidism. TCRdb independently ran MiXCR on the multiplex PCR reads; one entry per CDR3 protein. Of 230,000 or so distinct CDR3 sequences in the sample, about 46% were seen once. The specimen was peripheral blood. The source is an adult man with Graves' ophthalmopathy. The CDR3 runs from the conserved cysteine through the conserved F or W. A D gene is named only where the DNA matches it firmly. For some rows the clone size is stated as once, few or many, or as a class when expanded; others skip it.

CDR3aa: CASSLGQNLQETQYF
CDR3nt: TGTGCCAGCAGCTTGGGACAGAACTTACAAGAGACCCAGTACTTC
abundance: many
v_gene: TRBV7-6
j_gene: TRBJ2-5
d_gene: TRBD1

CDR3aa: CASSLAPAAAYEQYF
CDR3nt: TGTGCCAGCAGCTTGGCCCCGGCAGCCGCCTACGAGCAGTACTTC
abundance: -
v_gene: TRBV5-5
j_gene: TRBJ2-7
d_gene: -

CDR3aa: CASSLEGVRVYGYTF
CDR3nt: TGTGCCAGCAGCTTGGAAGGGGTCAGAGTCTATGGCTACACCTTC
abundance: few
v_gene: TRBV5-4
j_gene: TRBJ1-2
d_gene: -

CDR3aa: CASRDGGDNQPQHF
CDR3nt: TGTGCCAGCAGGGACGGGGGGGACAATCAGCCCCAGCATTTT
abundance: -
v_gene: TRBV6-5
j_gene: TRBJ1-5
d_gene: -

CDR3aa: CAISEDSGTPEQYF
CDR3nt: TGTGCCATCAGTGAAGATAGCGGGACCCCCGAGCAGTACTTC
abundance: -
v_gene: TRBV10-3
j_gene: TRBJ2-7
d_gene: TRBD2

CDR3aa: CASSVGETHSPLHF
CDR3nt: TGTGCCAGCAGCGTAGGGGAGACCCATTCACCCCTCCACTTT
abundance: many
v_gene: TRBV9
j_gene: TRBJ1-6
d_gene: -

CDR3aa: CASKGTSGSEQYF
CDR3nt: TGTGCCAGCAAGGGGACTAGCGGTAGCGAGCAGTACTTC
abundance: -
v_gene: TRBV12-3/TRBV12-4
j_gene: TRBJ2-7
d_gene: TRBD2

CDR3aa: CASSPGQLQETQYF
CDR3nt: TGTGCCAGCAGTCCGGGACAACTCCAAGAGACCCAGTACTTC
abundance: -
v_gene: TRBV12-3/TRBV12-4
j_gene: TRBJ2-5
d_gene: -

CDR3aa: CASSLLVRRTGYSGANVLTF
CDR3nt: TGTGCCAGCAGCTTACTCGTCCGGCGGACAGGCTACTCTGGGGCCAACGTCCTGACTTTC
abundance: -
v_gene: TRBV7-9
j_gene: TRBJ2-6
d_gene: TRBD1

CDR3aa: CASSLDGRGSEAFF
CDR3nt: TGTGCCAGCAGCTTAGACGGTAGGGGATCTGAAGCTTTCTTT
abundance: few
v_gene: TRBV7-3
j_gene: TRBJ1-1
d_gene: -

CDR3aa: CASRPDSQETQYF
CDR3nt: TGCGCCAGCAGACCCGACAGTCAAGAGACCCAGTACTTC
abundance: -
v_gene: TRBV5-1
j_gene: TRBJ2-5
d_gene: -

CDR3aa: CASSLQGFYGYTF
CDR3nt: TGTGCCAGCAGCTTACAGGGGTTCTATGGCTACACCTTC
abundance: few
v_gene: TRBV7-3
j_gene: TRBJ1-2
d_gene: -

CDR3aa: CAMHTDGRGYTF
CDR3nt: TGTGCCATGCATACGGACGGGCGCGGCTACACCTTC
abundance: -
v_gene: TRBV10-3
j_gene: TRBJ1-2
d_gene: -

CDR3aa: CASSLAWTSGSLIETQYF
CDR3nt: TGTGCCAGCAGCTTAGCGTGGACTAGCGGGAGTCTGATAGAGACCCAGTACTTC
abundance: -
v_gene: TRBV7-9
j_gene: TRBJ2-5
d_gene: TRBD2

CDR3aa: CASSLGDVRYEQYF
CDR3nt: TGTGCCAGCAGCCTAGGGGATGTGAGGTACGAGCAGTACTTC
abundance: few
v_gene: TRBV12-3/TRBV12-4
j_gene: TRBJ2-7
d_gene: -

CDR3aa: CASSYHDRPGGEQYF
CDR3nt: TGTGCCAGCAGTTATCACGACAGGCCTGGGGGGGAGCAGTACTTC
abundance: few
v_gene: TRBV6-1
j_gene: TRBJ2-7
d_gene: -

CDR3aa: CATSRPDRGLLLYEQYF
CDR3nt: TGTGCCACCAGCAGACCCGACAGGGGGCTCCTCCTCTACGAGCAGTACTTC
abundance: few
v_gene: TRBV15
j_gene: TRBJ2-7
d_gene: TRBD1

CDR3aa: CASSYAKTGYEQYF
CDR3nt: TGTGCCAGCAGCTACGCCAAAACAGGCTACGAGCAGTACTTC
abundance: -
v_gene: TRBV12-3/TRBV12-4
j_gene: TRBJ2-7
d_gene: -

CDR3aa: CASSLLAGNEQYF
CDR3nt: TGTGCCAGCAGCTTACTAGCGGGAAACGAGCAGTACTTC
abundance: -
v_gene: TRBV7-2
j_gene: TRBJ2-7
d_gene: TRBD2

CDR3aa: CASTIPGAIETQYF
CDR3nt: TGTGCCAGCACGATTCCGGGAGCCATAGAGACCCAGTACTTC
abundance: -
v_gene: TRBV6-2/TRBV6-3
j_gene: TRBJ2-5
d_gene: -

CDR3aa: CASSQEPGANYGYTF
CDR3nt: TGTGCCAGCAGCCAAGAACCAGGAGCTAACTATGGCTACACCTTC
abundance: -
v_gene: TRBV7-9
j_gene: TRBJ1-2
d_gene: -

CDR3aa: CASSQRLLRDSIYF
CDR3nt: TGTGCCAGCAGCCAACGTCTTCTCCGGGACTCCATATATTTT
abundance: -
v_gene: TRBV7-2
j_gene: TRBJ1-3
d_gene: -

CDR3aa: CATSDLSPNRVSSGANVLTF
CDR3nt: TGTGCCACCAGTGATTTAAGCCCAAACAGGGTAAGCTCTGGGGCCAACGTCCTGACTTTC
abundance: -
v_gene: TRBV24-1
j_gene: TRBJ2-6
d_gene: -